This entry is about one T cell receptor (beta chain). At least ten counts were recorded for this clonotype. No cognate antigen has been identified for it. Base qualities are not provided; no much larger clone lies one nucleotide away. The data belong to a study of T cells in Graves' hyperthyroidism and ophthalmopathy (dated by TCRdb to about 2019). Background for the entire study: Peripheral blood was collected at initial diagnosis, before any treatment. A discovery cohort of approximately 97 patients, roughly 40 with Graves' ophthalmopathy and about 58 with stable Graves' hyperthyroidism, was used to find distinguishing TCR V-J signatures. Whether ophthalmopathy could be predicted prospectively was tested in an independent validation cohort made up of some 20 hyperthyroidism patients plus 17 patients who later progressed to ophthalmopathy. The 75 to 100 discovery patients were randomly divided into training and test sets at a 7:3 ratio. In roughly six Graves' hyperthyroidism patients, the study also compared T-cell repertoires from thyroid tissue with T-cell repertoires from blood. Once sampling was done, hyperthyroidism patients were given methimazole at a starting dose of 30 mg daily, whereas ophthalmopathy patients were given high-dose intravenous methylprednisolone. TCR Vbeta CDR3 sequencing of roughly 140 peripheral blood samples (more than 40 ophthalmopathy, roughly 74 hyperthyroidism and some 17 progressor patients) is reported in the paper.

Trimming removed 0 bases from V and 5 bases from J, leaving 6 bases between the germline ends. The CDR3 spans 12 residues, from the cysteine through the phenylalanine. Only the CDR3 portion is preserved as DNA: 36 bases, with reading frame beginning at the first base. CDR1 SGHRS and CDR2 YFSETQ are derived from the germline V gene. Stable Graves' hyperthyroidism was defined as no progression to ophthalmopathy during 18 months of follow-up. Hyperthyroidism patients were aged 18 to 65 years and newly diagnosed, with disease duration of less than 2 months. Patients with uncontrolled infections, other autoimmune diseases, pregnancy or lactation were excluded. Clinical symptoms, serum thyroxine and TRAb, thyroid ultrasound, and orbital computed tomography formed the basis for the diagnoses. Ficoll-Paque density gradient centrifugation was used to isolate PBMCs from about 10 ml of fresh peripheral blood. Trizol reagent was used to extract total RNA, and RNA quality was then checked on an Agilent 2100 Bioanalyzer.

TCR beta CDR3 regions were amplified from RNA transcripts. The first round of RT-PCR for the TCR CDR3 was performed with the HTBI primer set and the Qiagen OneStep RT-PCR kit. A second multiplex PCR round built the libraries, followed by size selection and purification. The libraries were sequenced on an Illumina HiSeq2000 using paired-end 100 bp reads. The authors' analysis ran thus. Raw data were processed with SOAPnuke, discarding reads with adapters, uncalled bases, mean Phred below 15, or no exact constant-primer or identifier match. COPE v1.2.5 was used to merge high-quality paired reads, and clonotypes were defined as unique nucleotide sequences. MiTCR v1.1 was used to align clonotypes to the IMGT TRBV, TRBD and TRBJ reference segments. The analysis was restricted to V-J combinations with a frequency above 0.0001, which together covered 99% to 99.2% of the repertoires. The TCS score was defined as F50 (clonal expansion) divided by E x V (chaos), with BLOSUM62-based TCRdist calculated between CDR3 peptides within each V-J. Welch's t-statistics and random forest reduced 514 V-J features to about 12, which were used in a naive Bayes classifier (R e1071). In TCRdb, the public reads were trimmed at Q25 with fastp and aligned with MiXCR, with productive beta chains retained. When rows share a CDR3 protein, they turn into one entry using the most common DNA and genes. The V and J calls were not made by the authors but by TCRdb's processing. The sample data list some 300,000 distinct CDR3 sequences, and 15% to 20% of these were observed just once. Around 35% of the sample is taken by the ten largest.

Points the paper makes about the study in general: Sample size was not statistically predetermined, and blinding of investigators to group allocation was not performed. Most expanded thyroid clonotypes (frequency above 0.001) were also detected in blood, suggesting blood repertoires may reflect thyroid immune responses. A model built on a 13 V-J signature distinguished ophthalmopathy from stable hyperthyroidism, reaching roughly 88% sensitivity and 81.08% specificity in cross-validation and 80%/75% in testing. During validation, the model predicted progression to ophthalmopathy a median of approximately 7 months ahead of onset, with around 71% sensitivity and around 72% specificity.

Sequencing was done on a sample of blood. The receptor's source is a man in his thirties or forties with Graves' hyperthyroidism. Recombination linked TRBV5-1 to TRBJ2-7, with the D gene not clear enough to name. CDR3 sequence: CASSLDWDEQYF. The DNA sequence follows: TGCGCCAGCAGCTTGGATTGGGACGAGCAGTACTTC.